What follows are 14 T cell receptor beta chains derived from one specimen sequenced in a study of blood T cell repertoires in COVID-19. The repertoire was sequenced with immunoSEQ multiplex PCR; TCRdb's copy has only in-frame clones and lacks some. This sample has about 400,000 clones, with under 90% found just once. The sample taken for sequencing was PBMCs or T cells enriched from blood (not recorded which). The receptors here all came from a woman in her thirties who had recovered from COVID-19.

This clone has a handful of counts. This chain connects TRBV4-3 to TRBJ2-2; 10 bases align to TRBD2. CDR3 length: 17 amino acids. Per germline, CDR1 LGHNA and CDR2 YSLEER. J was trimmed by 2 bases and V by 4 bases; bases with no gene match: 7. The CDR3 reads CASSPPPSGGNTGELFF. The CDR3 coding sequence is TGCGCCAGCAGCCCCCCCCCTAGCGGGGGAAACACCGGGGAGCTGTTTTTT.

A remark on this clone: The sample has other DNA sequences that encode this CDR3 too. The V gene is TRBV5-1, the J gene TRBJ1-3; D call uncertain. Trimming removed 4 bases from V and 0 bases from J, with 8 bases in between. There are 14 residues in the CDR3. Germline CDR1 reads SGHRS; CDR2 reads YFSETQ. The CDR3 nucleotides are TGCGCCAGCAGCCCCGGCGGCTCTGGAAACACCATATATTTT. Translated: CASSPGGSGNTIYF.

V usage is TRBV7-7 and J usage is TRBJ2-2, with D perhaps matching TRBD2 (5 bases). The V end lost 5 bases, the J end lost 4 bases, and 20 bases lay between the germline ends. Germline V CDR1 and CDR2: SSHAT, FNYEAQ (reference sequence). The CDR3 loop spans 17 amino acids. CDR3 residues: CASSPRVGAAGTGELFF. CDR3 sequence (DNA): TGTGCCAGCAGCCCCCGGGTGGGAGCGGCGGGCACCGGGGAGCTGTTTTTT.

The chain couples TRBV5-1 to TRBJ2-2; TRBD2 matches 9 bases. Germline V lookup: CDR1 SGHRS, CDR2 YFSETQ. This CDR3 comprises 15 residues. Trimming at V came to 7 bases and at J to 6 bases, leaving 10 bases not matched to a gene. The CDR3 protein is CASGRVAGVAGELFF. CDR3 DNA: TGCGCCAGCGGGCGGGTAGCGGGAGTGGCCGGGGAGCTGTTTTTT.

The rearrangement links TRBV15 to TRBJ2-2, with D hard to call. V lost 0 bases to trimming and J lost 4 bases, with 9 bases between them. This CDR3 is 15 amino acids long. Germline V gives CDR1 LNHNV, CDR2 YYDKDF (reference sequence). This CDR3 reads CATSRDRVGTGELFF. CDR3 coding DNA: TGTGCCACCAGCAGAGATCGGGTAGGCACCGGGGAGCTGTTTTTT.

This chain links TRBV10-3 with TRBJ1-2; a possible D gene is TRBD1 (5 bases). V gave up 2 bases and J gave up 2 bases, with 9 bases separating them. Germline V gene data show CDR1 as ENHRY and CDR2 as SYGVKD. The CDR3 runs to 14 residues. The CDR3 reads CAISEGRQNYGYTF. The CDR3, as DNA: TGTGCCATCAGTGAGGGTAGACAGAACTATGGCTACACCTTC.

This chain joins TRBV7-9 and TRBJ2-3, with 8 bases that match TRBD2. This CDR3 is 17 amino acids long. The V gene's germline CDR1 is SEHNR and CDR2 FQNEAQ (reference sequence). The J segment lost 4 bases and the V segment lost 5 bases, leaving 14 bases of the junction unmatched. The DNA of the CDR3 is TGTGCCAGCAGCCAAAGACTAGCGCCTAGGCATCCAGATACGCAGTATTTT. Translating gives CASSQRLAPRHPDTQYF. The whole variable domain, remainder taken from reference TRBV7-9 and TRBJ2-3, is DTGVSQNPRHKITKRGQNVTFRCDPISEHNRLYWYRQTLGQGPEFLTYFQNEAQLEKSRLLSDRFSAERPKGSFSTLEIQRTEQGDSAMYLCASSQRLAPRHPDTQYFGPGTRLTVL.

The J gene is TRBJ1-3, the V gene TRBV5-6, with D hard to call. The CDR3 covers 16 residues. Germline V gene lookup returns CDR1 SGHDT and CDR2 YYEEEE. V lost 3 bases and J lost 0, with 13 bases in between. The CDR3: CASSSRRRNSGNTIYF. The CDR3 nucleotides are TGTGCCAGCAGCTCCAGGCGACGGAACTCTGGAAACACCATATATTTT.

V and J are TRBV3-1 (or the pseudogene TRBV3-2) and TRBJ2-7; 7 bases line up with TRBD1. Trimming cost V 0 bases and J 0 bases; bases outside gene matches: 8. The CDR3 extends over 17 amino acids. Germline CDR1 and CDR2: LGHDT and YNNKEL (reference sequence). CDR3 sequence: CASSQDRGYHISYEQYF. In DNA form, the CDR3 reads TGTGCCAGCAGCCAAGACAGGGGGTACCATATCTCCTACGAGCAGTACTTC.

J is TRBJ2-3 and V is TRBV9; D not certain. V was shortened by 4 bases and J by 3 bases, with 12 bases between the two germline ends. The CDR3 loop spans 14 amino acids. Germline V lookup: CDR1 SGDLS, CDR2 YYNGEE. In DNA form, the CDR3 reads TGTGCCAGCAGCCTGAGACTTATTACAGATACGCAGTATTTT. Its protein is CASSLRLITDTQYF.

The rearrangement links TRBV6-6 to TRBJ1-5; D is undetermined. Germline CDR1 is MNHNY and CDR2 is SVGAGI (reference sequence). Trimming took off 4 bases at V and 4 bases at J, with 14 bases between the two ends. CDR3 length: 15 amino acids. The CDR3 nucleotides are TGTGCCAGCAGTTTATCGGGATGGGAAAATCAGCCCCAGCATTTT. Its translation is CASSLSGWENQPQHF.

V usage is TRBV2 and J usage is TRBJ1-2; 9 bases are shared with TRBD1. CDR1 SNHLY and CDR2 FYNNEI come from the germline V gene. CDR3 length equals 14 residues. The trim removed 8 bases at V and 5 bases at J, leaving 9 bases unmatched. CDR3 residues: CASPSPGQGYGYTF. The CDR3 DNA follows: TGTGCCAGCCCTTCCCCGGGACAGGGATATGGCTACACCTTC.

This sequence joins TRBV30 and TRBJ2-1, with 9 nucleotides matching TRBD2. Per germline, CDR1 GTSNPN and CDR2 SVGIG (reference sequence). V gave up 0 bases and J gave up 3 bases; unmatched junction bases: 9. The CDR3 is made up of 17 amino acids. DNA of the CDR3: TGTGCCTGGAGTGTAGAGAACTTAGCGGGAGTCTACAATGAGCAGTTCTTC. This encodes CAWSVENLAGVYNEQFF.

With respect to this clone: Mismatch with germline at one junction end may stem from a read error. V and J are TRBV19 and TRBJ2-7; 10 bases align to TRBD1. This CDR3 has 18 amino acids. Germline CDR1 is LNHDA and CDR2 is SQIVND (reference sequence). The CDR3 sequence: CAGSIPTRGTGAAYEQYF. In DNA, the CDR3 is TGTGCCGGTAGTATACCTACCCGGGGGACAGGGGCAGCGTACGAGCAGTACTTC.